This T cell receptor (beta chain) is from a study of T cell repertoires in ileal Crohn's disease. Looking at the study overall: At surgery, roughly 35% of patients smoked, with median disease duration approximately 8 years. Surgery for a complication: stricturing in 61%, penetrating in about 40%.

This clone was seen a single time. Its antigen is as yet unknown. Each sample's TCRB immunosequencing used 500 to 550 nanograms of biopsy DNA. Repertoires were generated with immunoSEQ multiplex PCR, while TCRdb's copy carries only in-frame clones and drops some. The sample has over 11,000 clones, roughly four fifths seen once. Overall study results and limits: Active smokers at surgery had more clonal expansions than non-smokers.

CDR3 length equals 11 residues. Germline CDR1 reads DFQATT; CDR2 reads SNEGSKA (reference sequence). The ends were cut back, 2 bases at V and 7 bases at J, with 9 bases in the middle. This TCR was sampled from an adult with Crohn's disease. Sequencing was done on a sample of ileal tissue. This chain links TRBV20-1 with TRBJ2-7, with TRBD2 as a possible D gene (5 bases). The CDR3 DNA follows: TGCAGTGCTAGATTTACGGGAGAGCAGTACTTC. Translated, it gives CSARFTGEQYF.